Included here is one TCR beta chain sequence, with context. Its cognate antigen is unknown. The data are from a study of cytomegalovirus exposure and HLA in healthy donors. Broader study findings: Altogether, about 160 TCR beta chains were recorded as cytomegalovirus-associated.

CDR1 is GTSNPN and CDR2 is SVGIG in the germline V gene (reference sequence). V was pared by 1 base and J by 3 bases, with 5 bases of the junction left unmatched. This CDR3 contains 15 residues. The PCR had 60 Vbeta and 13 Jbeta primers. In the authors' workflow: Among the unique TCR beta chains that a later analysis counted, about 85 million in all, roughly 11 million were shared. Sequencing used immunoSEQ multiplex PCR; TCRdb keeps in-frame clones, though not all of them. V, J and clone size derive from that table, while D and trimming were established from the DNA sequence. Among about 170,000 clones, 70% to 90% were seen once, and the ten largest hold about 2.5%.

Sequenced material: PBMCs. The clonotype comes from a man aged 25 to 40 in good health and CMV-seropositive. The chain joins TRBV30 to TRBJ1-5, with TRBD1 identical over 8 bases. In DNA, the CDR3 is TGTGCCTGGAGTGGGGCAGGGGGCTTCAATCAGCCCCAGCATTTT. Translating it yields CAWSGAGGFNQPQHF.